Following are 7 T cell receptor beta chains from one sample sequenced in a study of molecular identifiers for immune sequencing clone quantification. TCRdb re-derived calls from the PCR reads in MiXCR, one entry per CDR3 protein. The profile shows under 600,000 distinct CDR3 sequences, about a fifth of them singletons. Sequenced sample: naive CD8+ T cells from blood, with Jurkat cell RNA spiked in. Subset indicated: FACS-sorted CD8+CD4-CCR7+CD45RA+ naive T cells. These receptors all stem from a human donor in good health. Some libraries in this study had Jurkat cell RNA spiked in.

There are a few counts of this clonotype. Just one base apart from a much larger clone, this may be a read error. The genes are TRBV7-6 and TRBJ2-3; 9 bases line up with TRBD2. The CDR3 totals 15 residues. In germline, CDR1 is SGHVS, CDR2 FNYEAQ. The DNA of the CDR3 is TGTGCCAGCAACTTAGTCTTAGCGGGAGCGGATACGCAGTATTTT. The encoded protein is CASNLVLAGADTQYF.

This clonotype occurred once. A much larger clonotype is one base distant, so this may be a read error. The rearrangement joins TRBV4-1 to TRBJ1-1; tentatively, D is TRBD1 (6 bases). CDR3 size: 13 residues. Looked up from germline, CDR1 is MGHRA and CDR2 is YSYEKL. V gave up 4 bases and J gave up 4 bases, with 10 bases separating them. CDR3 DNA: TGCGCCAGCAGCCGAGCACAGGGCACTGAAGCTTTCTTT. Its protein product is CASSRAQGTEAFF.

This clonotype appeared a few times. The V gene is TRBV11-2, the J gene TRBJ1-4; 9 bases are a match to TRBD1. Germline-derived CDR1 and CDR2 are SGHAT and FQNNGV. V lost 5 bases to trimming and J lost 7 bases; unmatched junction nucleotides: 8. The CDR3 loop spans 15 amino acids. This CDR3 reads CASSPAGTGSEKLFF. Here the CDR3 DNA reads TGTGCCAGCAGCCCAGCCGGGACAGGGTCTGAAAAACTGTTTTTT.

This clonotype was seen ten or more times. The chain joins TRBV27 to TRBJ1-5, with a weak D call TRBD1 (5 bases). This CDR3 comprises 13 residues. V shed 5 bases and J shed 4 bases, with 9 bases lying between them. CDR1 MNHEY and CDR2 SMNVEV come from the germline V gene (reference sequence). The CDR3 sequence is CASSQGDNQPQHF. CDR3 in DNA: TGTGCCAGCAGTCAAGGGGATAATCAGCCCCAGCATTTT.

In this sample, this clonotype turned up many times. V is TRBV7-9 and J is TRBJ1-1; D is unresolved. With 6 bases removed from V and 4 bases from J, the gap between germline ends came to 6 bases. The CDR3 consists of 11 residues. Germline-derived CDR1 and CDR2 are SEHNR and FQNEAQ (reference sequence). CDR3 in DNA: TGTGCCAGCAGGGTTTCCACTGAAGCTTTCTTT. It is translated as CASRVSTEAFF. Variable domain in full (rest from reference TRBV7-9 and TRBJ1-1): DTGVSQNPRHKITKRGQNVTFRCDPISEHNRLYWYRQTLGQGPEFLTYFQNEAQLEKSRLLSDRFSAERPKGSFSTLEIQRTEQGDSAMYLCASRVSTEAFFGQGTRLTVV.

This clonotype was detected ten times or more. The V gene is TRBV6-2 or TRBV6-3, the J gene TRBJ1-5; perhaps TRBD1 as D (5 bases). In germline, CDR1 is MNHEY, CDR2 SVGEGT. The CDR3 is 15 amino acids. With 6 bases removed from V and 0 bases from J, the gap between germline ends came to 12 bases. The CDR3 coding sequence is TGTGCCAGCAGCCACCAGACAGCTAGCAATCAGCCCCAGCATTTT. As protein: CASSHQTASNQPQHF.

This chain joins TRBV27 and TRBJ1-2, with a tentative D call TRBD1 (5 bases). There are 13 residues in the CDR3. V lost 0 bases, J lost 7 bases, and 9 bases lay in between. CDR1 MNHEY and CDR2 SMNVEV come from the germline V gene (reference sequence). The CDR3 DNA reads as TGTGCCAGCAGTTTATCGCAGACAGCTGGCTACACCTTC. Its translation is CASSLSQTAGYTF.